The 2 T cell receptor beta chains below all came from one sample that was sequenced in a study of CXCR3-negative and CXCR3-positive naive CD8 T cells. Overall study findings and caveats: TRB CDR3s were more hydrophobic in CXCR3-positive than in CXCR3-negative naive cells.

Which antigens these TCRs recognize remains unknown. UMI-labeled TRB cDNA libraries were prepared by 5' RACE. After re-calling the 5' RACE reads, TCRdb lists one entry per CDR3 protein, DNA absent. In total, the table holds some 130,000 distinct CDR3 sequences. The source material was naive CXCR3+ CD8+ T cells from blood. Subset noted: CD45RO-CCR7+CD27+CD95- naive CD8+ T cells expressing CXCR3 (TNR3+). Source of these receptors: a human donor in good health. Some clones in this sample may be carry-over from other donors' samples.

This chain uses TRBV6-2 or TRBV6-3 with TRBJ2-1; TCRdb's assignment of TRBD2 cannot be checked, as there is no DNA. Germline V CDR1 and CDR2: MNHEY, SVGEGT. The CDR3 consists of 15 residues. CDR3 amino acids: CASSYGTSIYNEQFF.

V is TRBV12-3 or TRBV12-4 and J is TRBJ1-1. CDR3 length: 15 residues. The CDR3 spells CASSLFLGLNTEAFF.